This note documents a single T cell receptor (beta chain) sequence. Its matching antigen is unknown. This record comes from a study of cytomegalovirus exposure and HLA in healthy donors. Primers included in the PCR were 60 Vbeta and 13 Jbeta primers. The protocol was immunoSEQ multiplex PCR, while the TCRdb copy is restricted to in-frame clones and leaves out a portion. Found here are fewer than 200,000 clones, approximately 80% of them singletons; the top ten hold approximately 7%. Findings and limits, study-wide: A later analysis found TCR association rates differed by HLA locus, highest for DRB1 and lowest for HLA-C.

The sample comprised PBMCs. The source of this sequence is a woman aged 25 to 39 in good health and CMV-seropositive.

For the CDR3, the DNA is TGTGCCAGTAGTATAGAAACACGACAGGGTAGGGGGAATCAGCCCCAGCATTTT. It encodes CASSIETRQGRGNQPQHF. V and J are TRBV19 and TRBJ1-5; TRBD1 matches 7 bases. The CDR3 is 18 residues long. Germline V gene data show CDR1 as LNHDA and CDR2 as SQIVND (reference sequence). V lost 0 bases and J lost 4; bases outside the gene matches: 12.